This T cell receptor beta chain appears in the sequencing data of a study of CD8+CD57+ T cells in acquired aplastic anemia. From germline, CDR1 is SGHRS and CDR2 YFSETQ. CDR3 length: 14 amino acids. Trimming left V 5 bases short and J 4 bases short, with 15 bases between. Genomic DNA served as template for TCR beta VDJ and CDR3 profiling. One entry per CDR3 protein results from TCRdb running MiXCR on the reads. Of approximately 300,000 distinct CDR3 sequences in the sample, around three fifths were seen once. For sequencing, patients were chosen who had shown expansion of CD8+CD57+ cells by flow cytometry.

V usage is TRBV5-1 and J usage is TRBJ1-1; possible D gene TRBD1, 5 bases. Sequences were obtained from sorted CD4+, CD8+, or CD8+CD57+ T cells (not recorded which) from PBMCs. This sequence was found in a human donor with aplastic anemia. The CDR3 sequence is CASSPFDTGTEAFF. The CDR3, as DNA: TGCGCCAGCAGTCCATTCGACACAGGCACTGAAGCTTTCTTT.